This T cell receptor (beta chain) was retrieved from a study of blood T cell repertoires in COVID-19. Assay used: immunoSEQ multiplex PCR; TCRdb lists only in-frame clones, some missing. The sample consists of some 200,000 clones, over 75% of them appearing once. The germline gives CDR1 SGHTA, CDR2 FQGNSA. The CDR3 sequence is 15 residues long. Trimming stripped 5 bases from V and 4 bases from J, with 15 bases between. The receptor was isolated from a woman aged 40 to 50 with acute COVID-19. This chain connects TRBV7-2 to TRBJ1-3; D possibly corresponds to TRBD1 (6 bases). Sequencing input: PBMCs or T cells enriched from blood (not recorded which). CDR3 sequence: CASSGRGTLGNTIYF. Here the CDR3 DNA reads TGTGCCAGCAGCGGTAGAGGGACATTAGGAAACACCATATATTTT.